These 5 T cell receptor beta chains came from one sample sequenced in a study of cytomegalovirus exposure and HLA in healthy donors. PCR employed 60 Vbeta and 13 Jbeta primers. Libraries were prepared by immunoSEQ multiplex PCR; TCRdb keeps only in-frame clonotypes and omits some of them. This sample has over 150,000 clones; 70% to 85% occur once, and the top ten carry roughly 3.7%. Sequences were obtained from PBMCs. Receptors originate from a man younger than 40 in good health and CMV-seropositive.

This clone was detected a few times. V gene TRBV6-5 combines with J gene TRBJ1-2, with 8 bases fitting TRBD1. CDR3 size: 15 residues. After removal of 2 bases from V and 6 bases from J, the junction contained 8 bases not matched to a gene. Germline V lookup: CDR1 MNHEY, CDR2 SVGAGI. DNA for the CDR3: TGTGCCAGCAGTTACCTCTCAGGGGGCAACGATGGCTACACCTTC. Protein: CASSYLSGGNDGYTF.

Concerning this clone: This sample also contains other DNA sequences that code for the same CDR3. This rearrangement joins TRBV7-2 to TRBJ2-7, with D possibly being TRBD2 (6 bases). The CDR3 covers 14 residues. The V end lost 3 bases, the J end lost 5 bases, and 14 bases lay between the germline ends. CDR1 and CDR2 (germline): SGHTA, FQGNSA. In DNA, the CDR3 is TGTGCCAGCAGCTTTCAACTAGCTGACGACGAGCAGTACTTC. This codes for CASSFQLADDEQYF. The full variable domain, its missing parts supplied by reference TRBV7-2 and TRBJ2-7, is GAGVSQSPSNKVTEKGKDVELRCDPISGHTALYWYRQSLGQGLEFLIYFQGNSAPDKSGLPSDRFSAERTGGSVSTLTIQRTQQEDSAVYLCASSFQLADDEQYFGPGTRLTVT.

The chain has TRBV10-3 and TRBJ2-3, with D perhaps matching TRBD1 (6 bases). Germline V lookup: CDR1 ENHRY, CDR2 SYGVKD. V was shortened by 3 bases and J by 5 bases, with 18 bases between the two germline ends. The CDR3 has 16 amino acids. The CDR3 nucleotides read TGTGCCATCAGTGACACGGGTCCAGGGGCATTAGATACGCAGTATTTT. It yields the protein CAISDTGPGALDTQYF.

This clone was detected once. The chain uses TRBV5-1 and TRBJ2-7; D is undetermined. Trimming stripped 4 bases from V and 1 base from J, with 3 bases between. The CDR3 length is 11 residues. Germline V gene lookup returns CDR1 SGHRS and CDR2 YFSETQ. This chain's CDR3 is CASSASYEQYF. CDR3 nucleotide sequence: TGCGCCAGCAGCGCGTCCTACGAGCAGTACTTC.

Comment on this clone: The same CDR3 can be traced to other DNA sequences in this sample. The chain recombines TRBV4-3 with TRBJ2-7; 7 bases line up with TRBD1. Trimming took 0 bases from V and 2 from J; bases not matched to a gene: 4. Germline CDR1 is LGHNA and CDR2 is YSLEER. The CDR3 runs 15 residues. CDR3 bases: TGCGCCAGCAGCCAAGACCGGGACAGAACCTACGAGCAGTACTTC. Its protein product is CASSQDRDRTYEQYF.